This T cell receptor (beta chain) was sequenced for a study of OX40 agonist ivuxolimab in advanced cancers. Some background on the complete study: Ivuxolimab, which targeted the costimulatory receptor OX40 (CD134), was an agonistic, fully human IgG2 monoclonal antibody. The paper reports the monotherapy dose-escalation portion (N = 52 patients) of the phase I ivuxolimab trial. Of the 50 to 55 patients in dose escalation, approximately 20 had hepatocellular carcinoma, some 15 had melanoma, 9 had renal cell carcinoma and 9 had head and neck cancer. A male proportion of roughly 80% and a mean age of approximately 55 years, ranging from 23 to 79, were recorded for the dose-escalation cohort. Intravenous ivuxolimab was administered to patients every 2 weeks at six dose levels: 0.01, 0.1, 0.3, 1.5, 3 and 10 mg/kg. Peripheral TCRbeta sequencing was intended to test whether TCR sequence diversity was altered and clonal T-cell expansion was caused by ivuxolimab. Partial responses occurred in three dose-escalation patients, of whom one had hepatocellular carcinoma and two had cutaneous melanoma. Prior anti-PD-1, anti-PD-L1 or anti-CTLA-4 therapy was permitted, and less than 45% of dose-escalation patients had received checkpoint inhibitors.

Points the paper makes about the study in general: After ivuxolimab, more expanded clones were found on average in CD8+ T cells than in CD4+ T cells. In the 0.1-3.0 mg/kg groups, partial responders were among the patients with the lowest normalized peripheral clonal expansion, particularly in CD8+ T cells. Low levels of normalized T-cell clonal expansion were also seen in some patients who did not respond. At doses of 0.1 to 3.0 mg/kg, clonal expansion of both CD4+ and CD8+ T cells in blood was seen between baseline and week 6. Which antigens the clonally expanded peripheral T cells were specific for was not determined.

On this clone: The antigen it recognizes is unknown. The sample holds no much larger clone one base away, and base qualities are not on file.

Genomic DNA was extracted from sorted cells for sequencing of the TCRbeta CDR3 region. The immunoSEQ Assay was used for sequencing of TCRbeta CDR3 regions. TCRdb took over this immuneACCESS table, retaining in-frame rearrangements with V and J assigned. Such tables are incomplete; in checked studies, under half of the missing clones stem from an unresolved V gene, and the remainder is unexplained. The sample table holds 65,000 to 75,000 clones, of which around 85% were seen once. The ten largest clones take up roughly 6.1% of the sample. Patients with a history of autoimmune disease or receiving systemic immunosuppression were excluded from the trial. Peripheral blood for TCR sequencing was collected from all dose cohorts at baseline, on cycle 4 day 1, and on cycle 7 day 1. The samples were drawn from a first-in-human, open-label, multicenter phase I dose-escalation trial of ivuxolimab. Adults with locally advanced or metastatic melanoma, renal cell, hepatocellular, or head and neck squamous cell carcinoma were enrolled in the trial. CD4+ and CD8+ T cells were sorted separately from peripheral blood before TCR sequencing.

From the germline V gene, CDR1 is SGHTA and CDR2 is FQGNSA. CDR3 length: 15 amino acids, cysteine to phenylalanine. Only the CDR3 DNA stays, 45 bases, in frame from base 1. The sequence was obtained from an adult with an advanced solid tumor such as melanoma, head and neck, liver or kidney cancer. The source was CD4+ or CD8+ T cells sorted from blood, collected in a trial of the OX40 agonist ivuxolimab. The rearrangement combines TRBV7-2 with TRBJ2-5, with 13 bases matching TRBD2. The J call may be faulty, since TRBJ2-7 better matches the DNA end. The CDR3 region has the sequence CASSPRTSGSYEQYF. The DNA sequence follows: TGTGCCAGCAGCCCTAGGACTAGCGGGAGCTACGAGCAGTACTTC.